These T cell receptor beta chains were read from a single sample in a study of cytomegalovirus exposure and HLA in healthy donors. TCRdb's copy holds only in-frame clones and misses some; the assay was immunoSEQ multiplex PCR. The data hold 200,000 to 250,000 clones, with approximately 83% observed a single time. Sequencing used PBMCs. The receptors here all came from a woman aged 30 to 39 in good health and CMV-seropositive. The CDR3 runs from the conserved cysteine through the conserved F or W. The D gene is left open where the match is weak. Not all rows give a size; the values are once, few, many and, for expanded clones, a class.

V gene: TRBV7-9; J gene: TRBJ1-2; D gene: .; clone size: few; CDR3 DNA: TGTGCCAGCAGCTTAGGAAACAGGGAAAACTATGGCTACACCTTC; CDR3 protein: CASSLGNRENYGYTF
V gene: TRBV28; J gene: TRBJ1-5; D gene: .; clone size: .; CDR3 DNA: TGTGCCAGCAGTATAGGGGGGGCTGTGGGCAATCAGCCCCAGCATTTT; CDR3 protein: CASSIGGAVGNQPQHF
V gene: TRBV18; J gene: TRBJ1-5; D gene: .; clone size: .; CDR3 DNA: TGTGCCAGCTCACGAGGGGGAGATCAGCCCCAGCATTTT; CDR3 protein: CASSRGGDQPQHF
V gene: TRBV27; J gene: TRBJ1-5; D gene: .; clone size: .; CDR3 DNA: TGTGCCAGCAGTTCAGAGGGATTGGGTCAGCCCCAGCATTTT; CDR3 protein: CASSSEGLGQPQHF
V gene: TRBV28; J gene: TRBJ2-7; D gene: .; clone size: .; CDR3 DNA: TGTGCCAGCAGTTCCAATCGGAATACTAACTACGAGCAGTACTTC; CDR3 protein: CASSSNRNTNYEQYF
V gene: TRBV6-5; J gene: TRBJ2-7; D gene: .; clone size: .; CDR3 DNA: TGTGCCAGCAGTTACTCGAAGTCAGTCTACGAGCAGTACTTC; CDR3 protein: CASSYSKSVYEQYF
V gene: TRBV6-5; J gene: TRBJ2-3; D gene: .; clone size: .; CDR3 DNA: TGTGCCAGCAGTTCAGGGAGGTCGACAGATACGCAGTATTTT; CDR3 protein: CASSSGRSTDTQYF
V gene: TRBV12-1; J gene: TRBJ2-7; D gene: .; clone size: .; CDR3 DNA: TGTGCCAGCAGCACCCGGGACCCTATCTCCTACGAGCAGTACTTC; CDR3 protein: CASSTRDPISYEQYF
V gene: TRBV28; J gene: TRBJ1-5; D gene: .; clone size: few; CDR3 DNA: TGTGCCAGCAGCCGTCAACGGCAGCCCCAGCATTTT; CDR3 protein: CASSRQRQPQHF
V gene: TRBV28; J gene: TRBJ1-3; D gene: .; clone size: .; CDR3 DNA: TGTGCCAGCAGTTTAGGTCCGTCAGGCTACCAAGGAAACACCATATATTTT; CDR3 protein: CASSLGPSGYQGNTIYF
V gene: TRBV5-1; J gene: TRBJ2-1; D gene: .; clone size: .; CDR3 DNA: TGCGCCAGCCGTAATAGCGGCAATGAGCAGTTCTTC; CDR3 protein: CASRNSGNEQFF
V gene: TRBV5-1; J gene: TRBJ2-7; D gene: TRBD2; clone size: .; CDR3 DNA: TGCGCCAGCAGCTTGGTACTAGCGGGAGGCGAGCAGTACTTC; CDR3 protein: CASSLVLAGGEQYF
V gene: TRBV2; J gene: TRBJ2-7; D gene: .; clone size: .; CDR3 DNA: TGTGCCAGCACACAGTTCGGGGACGAGCAGTACTTC; CDR3 protein: CASTQFGDEQYF
V gene: TRBV10-3; J gene: TRBJ1-2; D gene: TRBD1; clone size: .; CDR3 DNA: TGTGCCATCAGTGAGGCGGCAGGGGGCTTAGGCTACACCTTC; CDR3 protein: CAISEAAGGLGYTF
V gene: TRBV5-1; J gene: TRBJ1-2; D gene: TRBD1; clone size: few; CDR3 DNA: TGCGCCAGCAGCCCCACCGGACAGGTTCCGGGGTATGGCTACACCTTC; CDR3 protein: CASSPTGQVPGYGYTF
V gene: TRBV27; J gene: TRBJ2-7; D gene: .; clone size: .; CDR3 DNA: TGTGCCAGCAGTCCGACGGCGCGGGTTACTAGGGCGTCCGAGCAGTACTTC; CDR3 protein: CASSPTARVTRASEQYF
V gene: TRBV29-1; J gene: TRBJ1-2; D gene: .; clone size: .; CDR3 DNA: TGCAGCGTTGAGCGCGGGATGGCGGTAGGTGGCTACACCTTC; CDR3 protein: CSVERGMAVGGYTF